This TCR beta chain was obtained from a study of human T cells and chemical hapten exposure. Turning to the study itself: The patient population, which was mostly female, had alopecia areata, totalis or universalis.

TCRdb passed the RACE reads through MiXCR, listing each CDR3 protein once. The sample yields over 80,000 distinct CDR3 sequences, approximately 10% seen once. Time point reported: patch test 3, about 24 weeks after DPC sensitization. As to treatment: therapeutic diphenylcyclopropenone sensitization with weekly scalp DPC. Blood was drawn before each patch test was applied. Germline CDR1 and CDR2: MDHEN and SYDVKM. The CDR3 loop spans 13 amino acids. V lost 3 bases and J lost 11, with 16 bases in between. V and J are TRBV28 and TRBJ1-1; D is uncertain. The sequencing here drew on whole blood, taken in connection with sensitization to the hapten diphenylcyclopropenone (DPC). The sequence came from a woman in her twenties or thirties with alopecia areata. Some clones in this sample may be carry-over from other donors' samples. CDR3 coding DNA: TGTGCCAGCAGTTTCGGCTCCCCCCCTAGGGCTTTCTTT. Translating it yields CASSFGSPPRAFF. Looking up the rest from reference TRBV28 and TRBJ1-1 gives the full variable domain: DVKVTQSSRYLVKRTGEKVFLECVQDMDHENMFWYRQDPGLGLRLIYFSYDVKMKEKGDIPEGYSVSREKKERFSLILESASTNQTSMYLCASSFGSPPRAFFGQGTRLTVV.